This TCR beta chain was captured in a study of blood T cell repertoires in COVID-19. Study as a whole: The samples span acute and convalescent COVID-19 from the United States, Italy and Spain.

Authors' processing steps: Estimated nucleated cell counts came from reference gene primer amplification. TCRdb's table, derived via immunoSEQ multiplex PCR, lists solely in-frame clones and lacks some. V, J and clone size derive from that table, while D and trimming were established from the DNA sequence. The profile covers about 300,000 clones, with 85% appearing a single time and under 2% taken by the ten largest. Trimming removed 0 bases at V and 5 bases at J, with 9 bases between. The CDR3 sequence is 15 residues long. Germline V CDR1 and CDR2: SGHRS, YFSETQ. Adults between roughly 18 and 90 years of age took part from about two dozen US areas. Grouping used clinical history reported by participants in a survey and questionnaire.

The sequence was obtained from a woman in her 30s who had been exposed to COVID-19. Sequencing input: PBMCs or T cells enriched from blood (not recorded which). The J gene is TRBJ1-6, the V gene TRBV5-1, with a tentative D call TRBD1 (6 bases). CDR3 amino acids: CASSLEGGHNSPLHF. The CDR3 nucleotides read TGCGCCAGCAGCTTGGAAGGGGGTCATAATTCACCCCTCCACTTT.